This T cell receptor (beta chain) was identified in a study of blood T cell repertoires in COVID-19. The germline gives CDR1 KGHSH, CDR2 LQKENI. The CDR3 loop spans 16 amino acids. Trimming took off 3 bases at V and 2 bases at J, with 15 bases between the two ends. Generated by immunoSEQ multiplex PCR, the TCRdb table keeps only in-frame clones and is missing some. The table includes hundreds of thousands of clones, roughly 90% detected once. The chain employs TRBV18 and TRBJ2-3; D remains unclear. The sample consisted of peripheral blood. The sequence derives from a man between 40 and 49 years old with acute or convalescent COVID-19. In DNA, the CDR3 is TGTGCCAGCTCACCGATTCGAGGAAACCCCACAGATACGCAGTATTTT. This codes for CASSPIRGNPTDTQYF.